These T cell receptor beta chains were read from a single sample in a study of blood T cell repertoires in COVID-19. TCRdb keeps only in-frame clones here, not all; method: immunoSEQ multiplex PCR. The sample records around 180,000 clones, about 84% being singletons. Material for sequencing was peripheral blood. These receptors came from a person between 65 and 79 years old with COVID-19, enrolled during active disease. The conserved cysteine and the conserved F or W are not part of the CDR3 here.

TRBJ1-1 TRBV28 ASQKGGFTTEAF
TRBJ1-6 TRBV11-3 ASSLDGTRPLH
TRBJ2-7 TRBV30 AWAADRVSPSYEQY
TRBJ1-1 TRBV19 ASSKHPSEAF
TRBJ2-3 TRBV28 ASSSPYRLADTDTQY
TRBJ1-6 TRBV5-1 ASSGGDRVNSPLH
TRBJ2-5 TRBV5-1 ASSLAPQGLETQY
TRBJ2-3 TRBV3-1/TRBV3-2 ASSQTNLLPDTQY
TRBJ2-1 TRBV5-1 ASRTGPYNEQF
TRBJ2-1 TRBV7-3 ASSTSGAGYNEQF
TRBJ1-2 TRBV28 ASMTGGANYGYT
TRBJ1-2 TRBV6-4 ASRHWRTGYGYT
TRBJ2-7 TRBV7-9 ASSPTLEAHEQY
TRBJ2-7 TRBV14 ASSLGLSRAFNSYEQY
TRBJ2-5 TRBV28 ASSITGTRETQY
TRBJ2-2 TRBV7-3 ASSFSGDTGELF
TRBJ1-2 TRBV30 AWMGGTGSYYGYT
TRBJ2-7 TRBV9 ASSAGLYEQY
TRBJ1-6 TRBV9 ASSSDPRVGSPLH
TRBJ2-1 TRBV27 ASSLIGTDNNEQF
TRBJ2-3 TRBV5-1 ASSPRQGMPDTQY
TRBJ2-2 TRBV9 ASRQGQNTGELF
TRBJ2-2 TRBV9 ASSVRLAGISGTGELF
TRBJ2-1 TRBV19 ASTGGGIRNEQF
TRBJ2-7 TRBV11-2 ASSLEAGVGEQY
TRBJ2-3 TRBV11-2 ASSRGTGNVADTQY
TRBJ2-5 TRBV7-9 ASSQQGAGTQY
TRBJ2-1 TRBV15 ATSRDPGLASNEQF
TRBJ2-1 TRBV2 ASSEGGPGLAGGNEQF
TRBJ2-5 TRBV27 ASSFAGGIETQY
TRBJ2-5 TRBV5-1 ASSLGIVAGGDQETQY
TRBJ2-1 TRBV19 ASQARLALWDEQF
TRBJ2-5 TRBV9 ASSATSSGGALETQY
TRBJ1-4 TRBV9 ASSGRDTSEKLF
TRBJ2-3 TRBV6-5 ASDRAPPDTQY
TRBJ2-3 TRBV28 ASSYTDTQY
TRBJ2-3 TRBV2 ASSDQERYTQY
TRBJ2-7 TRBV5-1 ASSLLAGGPPEY
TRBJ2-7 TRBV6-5 ATHRRGSYEQY
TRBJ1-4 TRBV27 ASRPTGGAGDEKLF
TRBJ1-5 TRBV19 ASSTDYGHISNQPQH
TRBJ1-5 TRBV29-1 SNAVGRGDYSNQPQH
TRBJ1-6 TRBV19 ASSTGESYNSPLH
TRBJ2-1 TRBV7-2 ASSYRGNEQF
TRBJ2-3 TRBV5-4 ASSPPGLAGRVDTQY
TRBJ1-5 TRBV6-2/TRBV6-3 ASSWSTGTGLQPQH
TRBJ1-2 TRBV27 ASHPTGNYGYT
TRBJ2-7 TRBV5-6 ASSLGRDWTYEQY
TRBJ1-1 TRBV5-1 ASSFNPGENTEAF
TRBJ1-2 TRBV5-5 ASSFQRMGPSGYT
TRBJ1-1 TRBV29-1 SVANRGRGNTEAF
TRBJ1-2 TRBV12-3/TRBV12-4 ASSGLRGGYT
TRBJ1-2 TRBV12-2 ASRLDRGPRGYT
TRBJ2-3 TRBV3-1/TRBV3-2 ASRSLAGLTSTDTQY
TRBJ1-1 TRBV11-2 ASRRPGQRDTEAF
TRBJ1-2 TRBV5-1 ASSWGSGQVDYGYT
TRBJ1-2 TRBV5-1 ASSLGTGREVYT
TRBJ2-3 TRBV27 ASTTGQSTDTQY
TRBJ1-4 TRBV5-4 ASSPGTATNEKLF